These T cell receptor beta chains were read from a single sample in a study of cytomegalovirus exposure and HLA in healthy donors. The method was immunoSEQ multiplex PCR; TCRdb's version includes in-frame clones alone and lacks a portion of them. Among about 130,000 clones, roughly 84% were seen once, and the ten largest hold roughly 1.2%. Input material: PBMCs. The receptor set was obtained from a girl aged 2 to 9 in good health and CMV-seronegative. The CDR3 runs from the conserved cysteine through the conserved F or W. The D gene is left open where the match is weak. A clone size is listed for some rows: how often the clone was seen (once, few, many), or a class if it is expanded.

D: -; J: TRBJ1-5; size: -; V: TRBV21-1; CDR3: CASSRQGGNQPQHF; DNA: TGTGCCAGCAGCAGACAGGGGGGCAATCAGCCCCAGCATTTT
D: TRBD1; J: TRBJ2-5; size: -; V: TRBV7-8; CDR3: CASSLEQGVRETQYF; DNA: TGTGCCAGCAGCTTAGAACAGGGGGTTCGGGAGACCCAGTACTTC
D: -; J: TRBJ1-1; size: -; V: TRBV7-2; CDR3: CASSPRYTEAFF; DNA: TGTGCCAGCAGCCCCCGGTATACTGAAGCTTTCTTT
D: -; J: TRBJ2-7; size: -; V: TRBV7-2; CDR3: CASSFGSSSYEQYF; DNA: TGTGCCAGCAGCTTCGGTAGCAGCTCCTACGAGCAGTACTTC
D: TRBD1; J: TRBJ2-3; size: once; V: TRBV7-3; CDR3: CASRQTGGGGDTQYF; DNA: TGTGCCAGCAGACAGACAGGGGGCGGGGGAGATACGCAGTATTTT
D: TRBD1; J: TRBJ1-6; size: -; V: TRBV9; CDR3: CASSVRDSYNSPLHF; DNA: TGTGCCAGCAGCGTGCGGGACAGCTATAATTCACCCCTCCACTTT
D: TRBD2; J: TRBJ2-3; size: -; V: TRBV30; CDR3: CAWADLGGRADTQYF; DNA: TGTGCCTGGGCCGACTTAGGCGGGAGGGCAGATACGCAGTATTTT
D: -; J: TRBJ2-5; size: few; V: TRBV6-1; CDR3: CASSEVTGTQETQYF; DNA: TGTGCCAGCAGTGAAGTCACAGGGACGCAAGAGACCCAGTACTTC
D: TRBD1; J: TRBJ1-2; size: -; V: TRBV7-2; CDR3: CASSLGGQGDYGYTF; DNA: TGTGCCAGCAGCTTAGGAGGACAGGGGGACTATGGCTACACCTTC
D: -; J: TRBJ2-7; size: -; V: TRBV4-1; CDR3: CASSQRVNYEQYF; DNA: TGCGCCAGCAGCCAACGGGTTAATTACGAGCAGTACTTC
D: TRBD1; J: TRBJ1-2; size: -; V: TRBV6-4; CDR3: CASSRTGGGYTF; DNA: TGTGCCAGCAGTAGGACAGGGGGCGGCTACACCTTC
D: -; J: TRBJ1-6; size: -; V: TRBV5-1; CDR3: CASSLEGLRADSPLHF; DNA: TGCGCCAGCAGCTTGGAGGGCCTCCGAGCGGATTCACCCCTCCACTTT
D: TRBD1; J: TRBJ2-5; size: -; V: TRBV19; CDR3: CASSKLGTGGETQYF; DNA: TGTGCCAGTAGTAAACTCGGGACAGGGGGAGAGACCCAGTACTTC
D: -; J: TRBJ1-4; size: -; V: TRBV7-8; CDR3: CASSTYPGQREKLFF; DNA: TGTGCCAGCAGCACCTACCCAGGACAGCGCGAAAAACTGTTTTTT
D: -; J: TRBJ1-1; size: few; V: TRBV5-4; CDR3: CASSLGPGYTEAFF; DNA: TGTGCCAGCAGCTTGGGTCCCGGGTATACTGAAGCTTTCTTT
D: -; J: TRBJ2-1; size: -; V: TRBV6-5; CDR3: CASSYEQSSSYNEQFF; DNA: TGTGCCAGCAGTTACGAACAGTCAAGCTCCTACAATGAGCAGTTCTTC
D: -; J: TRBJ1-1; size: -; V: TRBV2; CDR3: CASRSVELSAEAFF; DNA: TGTGCCAGCAGGAGTGTGGAGTTGTCGGCTGAAGCTTTCTTT
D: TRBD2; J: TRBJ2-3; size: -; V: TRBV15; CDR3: CATSRPGASGAPDTQYF; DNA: TGTGCCACCAGCAGGCCAGGGGCTAGCGGGGCTCCGGATACGCAGTATTTT
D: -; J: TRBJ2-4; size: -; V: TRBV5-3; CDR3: CARSLGQIKNIQYF; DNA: TGTGCCAGAAGCTTGGGCCAGATCAAAAACATTCAGTACTTC
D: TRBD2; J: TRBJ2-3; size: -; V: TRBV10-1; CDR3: CATQSGRADTDTQYF; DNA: TGCGCCACCCAAAGCGGGAGGGCCGACACAGATACGCAGTATTTT
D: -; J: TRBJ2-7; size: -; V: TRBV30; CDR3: CAWSHNRQLPYEQYF; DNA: TGTGCCTGGAGTCACAACCGACAGTTGCCCTACGAGCAGTACTTC
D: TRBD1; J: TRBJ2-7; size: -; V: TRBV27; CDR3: CASSLDPGTGYYEQYF; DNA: TGTGCCAGCAGTCTAGACCCCGGGACAGGTTACTACGAGCAGTACTTC
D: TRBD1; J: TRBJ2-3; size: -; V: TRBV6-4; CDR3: CASSEEDRFSDTQYF; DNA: TGTGCCAGCAGTGAAGAGGACAGGTTCTCGGATACGCAGTATTTT
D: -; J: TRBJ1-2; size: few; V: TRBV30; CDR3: CAWSVVTGIGYTF; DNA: TGTGCCTGGAGTGTAGTCACCGGGATCGGCTACACCTTC
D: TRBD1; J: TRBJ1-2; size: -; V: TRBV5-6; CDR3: CASSGYRGGYTF; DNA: TGTGCCAGCAGCGGGTACAGGGGCGGCTACACCTTC
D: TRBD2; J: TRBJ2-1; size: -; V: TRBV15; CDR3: CATSPGLAYNEQFF; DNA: TGTGCCACCAGCCCGGGACTAGCCTACAATGAGCAGTTCTTC
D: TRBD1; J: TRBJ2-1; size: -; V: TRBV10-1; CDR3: CASRDAQGANEQFF; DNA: TGCGCCAGCAGGGACGCCCAGGGGGCGAATGAGCAGTTCTTC
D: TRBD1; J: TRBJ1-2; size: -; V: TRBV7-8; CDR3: CASSPYLGQGANYGYTF; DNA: TGTGCCAGCAGCCCTTATTTAGGGCAGGGGGCTAACTATGGCTACACCTTC
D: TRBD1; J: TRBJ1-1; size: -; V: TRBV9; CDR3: CASSFRPGTGVTEAFF; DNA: TGTGCCAGCAGCTTCCGTCCCGGGACAGGGGTCACTGAAGCTTTCTTT
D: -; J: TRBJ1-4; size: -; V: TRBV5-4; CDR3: CASSFITDATNEKLFF; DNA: TGTGCCAGCAGCTTTATCACAGACGCAACTAATGAAAAACTGTTTTTT
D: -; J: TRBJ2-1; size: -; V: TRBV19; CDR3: CATLGAPENEQFF; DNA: TGTGCGACTTTGGGGGCGCCTGAAAATGAGCAGTTCTTC
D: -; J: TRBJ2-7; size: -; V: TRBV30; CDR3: CAWSRGYEQYF; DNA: TGTGCCTGGAGTCGGGGCTACGAGCAGTACTTC
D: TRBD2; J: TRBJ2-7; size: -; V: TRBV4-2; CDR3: CASSQVGPGLAGGYEQYF; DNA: TGTGCCAGCAGCCAAGTTGGGCCGGGGCTAGCGGGAGGTTACGAGCAGTACTTC
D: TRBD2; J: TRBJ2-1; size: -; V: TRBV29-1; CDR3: CSVVGTSGRYNEQFF; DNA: TGCAGCGTCGTGGGGACTAGCGGGAGGTACAATGAGCAGTTCTTC
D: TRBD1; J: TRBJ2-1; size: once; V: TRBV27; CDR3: CATHRIGGHNEQFF; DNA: TGTGCCACCCACCGAATAGGGGGCCACAATGAGCAGTTCTTC
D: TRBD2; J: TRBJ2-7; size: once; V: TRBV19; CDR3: CASSPTSGGYEQYF; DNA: TGTGCCAGTAGTCCCACTAGCGGAGGTTACGAGCAGTACTTC
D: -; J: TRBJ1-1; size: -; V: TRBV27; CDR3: CASSGIGTEAFF; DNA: TGTGCCAGCAGCGGGATCGGCACTGAAGCTTTCTTT
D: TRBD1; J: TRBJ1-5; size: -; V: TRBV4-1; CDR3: CASSRIRGGARYQPQHF; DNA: TGCGCCAGCAGCCGAATACGAGGGGGCGCAAGGTATCAGCCCCAGCATTTT
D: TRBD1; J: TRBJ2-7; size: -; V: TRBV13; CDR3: CASSPGGQGRAYEQYF; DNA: TGTGCCAGCAGCCCAGGGGGACAGGGGAGGGCCTACGAGCAGTACTTC
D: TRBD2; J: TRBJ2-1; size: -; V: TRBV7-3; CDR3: CASSLWASGNYNEQFF; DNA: TGTGCCAGCAGCTTATGGGCTAGCGGGAACTACAATGAGCAGTTCTTC
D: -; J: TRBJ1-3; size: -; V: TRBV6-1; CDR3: CASSEGLVNTIYF; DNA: TGTGCCAGCAGTGAAGGGCTGGTAAACACCATATATTTT
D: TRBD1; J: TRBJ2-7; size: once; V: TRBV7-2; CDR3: CASSLADRVTDYEQYF; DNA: TGTGCCAGCAGCTTGGCGGACAGGGTGACCGACTACGAGCAGTACTTC
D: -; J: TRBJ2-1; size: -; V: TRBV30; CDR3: CAWSVSMDEQFF; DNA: TGTGCCTGGAGCGTATCTATGGATGAGCAGTTCTTC
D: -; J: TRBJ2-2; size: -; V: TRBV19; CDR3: CASSIRGGTDTGELFF; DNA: TGTGCCAGTAGTATAAGGGGCGGGACGGACACCGGGGAGCTGTTTTTT
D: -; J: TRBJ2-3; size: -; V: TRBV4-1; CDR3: CASSQPIKTVNTQYF; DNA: TGCGCCAGCAGCCAACCCATTAAGACAGTAAATACGCAGTATTTT
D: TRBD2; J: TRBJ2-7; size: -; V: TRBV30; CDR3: CAWNYIEERGYEQYF; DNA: TGTGCCTGGAACTATATAGAGGAGCGGGGCTACGAGCAGTACTTC
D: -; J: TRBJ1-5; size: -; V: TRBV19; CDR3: CASSLSGTNQPQHF; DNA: TGTGCCAGTAGCTTATCCGGGACAAATCAGCCCCAGCATTTT
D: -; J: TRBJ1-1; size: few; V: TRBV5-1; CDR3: CASQHTANTEAFF; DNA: TGCGCCAGCCAACATACAGCGAACACTGAAGCTTTCTTT
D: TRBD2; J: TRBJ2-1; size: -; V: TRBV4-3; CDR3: CASSQAYGLAGRNNEQFF; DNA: TGCGCCAGCAGCCAAGCCTACGGACTAGCGGGGAGAAACAATGAGCAGTTCTTC
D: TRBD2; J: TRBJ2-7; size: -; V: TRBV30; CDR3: CAWSVFLAGAKYEQYF; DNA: TGTGCCTGGAGTGTTTTCCTAGCGGGGGCGAAATACGAGCAGTACTTC